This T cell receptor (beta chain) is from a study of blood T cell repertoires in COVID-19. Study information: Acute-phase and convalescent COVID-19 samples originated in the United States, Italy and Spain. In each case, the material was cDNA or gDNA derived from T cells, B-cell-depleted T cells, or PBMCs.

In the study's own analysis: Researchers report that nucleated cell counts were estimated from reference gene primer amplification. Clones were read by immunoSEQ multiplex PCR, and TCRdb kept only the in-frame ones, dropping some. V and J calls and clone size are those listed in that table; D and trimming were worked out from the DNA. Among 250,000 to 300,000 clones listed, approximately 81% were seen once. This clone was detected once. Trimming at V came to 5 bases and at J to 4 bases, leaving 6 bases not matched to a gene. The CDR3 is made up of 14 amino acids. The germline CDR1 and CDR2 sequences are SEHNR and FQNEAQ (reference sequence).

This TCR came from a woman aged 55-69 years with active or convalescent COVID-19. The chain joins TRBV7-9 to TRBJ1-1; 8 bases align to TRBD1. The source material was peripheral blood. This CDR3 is CASSRDRTTTEAFF. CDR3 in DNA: TGTGCCAGCAGCCGGGACAGGACTACCACTGAAGCTTTCTTT.